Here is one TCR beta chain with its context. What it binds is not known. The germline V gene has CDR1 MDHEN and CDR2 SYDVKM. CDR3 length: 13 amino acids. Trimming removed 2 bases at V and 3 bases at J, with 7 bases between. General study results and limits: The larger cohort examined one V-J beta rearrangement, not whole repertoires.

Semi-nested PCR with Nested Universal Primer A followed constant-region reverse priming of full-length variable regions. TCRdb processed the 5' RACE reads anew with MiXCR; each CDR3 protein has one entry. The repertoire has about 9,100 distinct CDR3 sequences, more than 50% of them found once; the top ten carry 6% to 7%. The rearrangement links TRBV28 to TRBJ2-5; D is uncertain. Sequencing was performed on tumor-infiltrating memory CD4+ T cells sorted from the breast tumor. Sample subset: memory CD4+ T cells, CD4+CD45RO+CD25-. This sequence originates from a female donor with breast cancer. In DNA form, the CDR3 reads TGTGCCAGCAGTTTACCAAGGGAAGAGACCCAGTACTTC. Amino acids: CASSLPREETQYF.